Following are 9 T cell receptor beta chains from one sample sequenced in a study of blood T cell repertoires in COVID-19. The method was immunoSEQ multiplex PCR; TCRdb's version includes in-frame clones alone and lacks a portion of them. Counted here are hundreds of thousands of clones, more than 70% occurring once; the ten biggest clones make up around 11%. The sequenced sample was peripheral blood. All receptors derive from a woman aged 25 to 39 with COVID-19, enrolled during active disease.

This clone was found once. The chain uses TRBV27 and TRBJ1-5, with 7 positions matching TRBD1. The CDR3 is 14 residues long. Germline trimming cut 5 bases from V and 10 bases from J; bases unmatched to any gene: 11. CDR1 and CDR2 (germline): MNHEY, SMNVEV (reference sequence). CDR3 protein: CASSPQTGPSPQHF. In DNA form, the CDR3 reads TGTGCCAGCAGTCCCCAGACAGGGCCGTCACCCCAGCATTTT.

The genes are TRBV5-4 and TRBJ2-1; 12 bases align to TRBD2. The V and J ends lost 5 bases and 8 bases, in that order; junction bases with no gene match: 5. The germline V gene encodes CDR1 SGHNT and CDR2 YYREEE (reference sequence). This CDR3 is built from 14 residues. The CDR3 nucleotides read TGTGCCAGCAGTCCGGGACTAGCGGGCGATGAGCAGTTCTTC. Translated: CASSPGLAGDEQFF.

The chain links TRBV6-2 or TRBV6-3 to TRBJ2-1; 8 nucleotides line up with TRBD2. The CDR3 extends over 13 amino acids. CDR1 MNHEY and CDR2 SVGEGT come from the germline V gene. The junction had 6 bases not matched to a gene; V was cut back by 5 bases and J by 9 bases. The CDR3 DNA reads TGTGCCAGCAGTAAACGGGAGGGGAGTGAGCAGTTCTTC. This encodes CASSKREGSEQFF.

The chain is built from TRBV14 and TRBJ2-5; D is uncertain. The ends were cut back, 0 bases at V and 3 bases at J, with 14 bases in the middle. In germline, CDR1 is SGHDN, CDR2 FVKESK. The CDR3 has 16 amino acids. Here the CDR3 reads CASSQERRSLKETQYF. The CDR3, as DNA: TGTGCCAGCAGCCAAGAACGGCGGTCCCTGAAAGAGACCCAGTACTTC.

A remark on this clone: The sample contains more than one DNA sequence encoding this CDR3. The chain joins TRBV11-3 to TRBJ1-1; 7 nucleotides line up with TRBD1. CDR1 and CDR2 (germline): SGHNT, YENEEA. The ends lost 5 bases at V and 0 bases at J; junction bases unmatched: 3. The CDR3 length is 14 residues. Written as DNA, the CDR3 is TGTGCCAGCAGCCGGGACAGCTTGAACACTGAAGCTTTCTTT. Translation gives CASSRDSLNTEAFF.

The V gene is TRBV7-9, the J gene TRBJ2-1; TRBD1 agrees at 7 bases. CDR3 length: 14 residues. Unmatched junction bases numbered 5, after V lost 4 bases and J lost 5 bases. Germline lookup yields CDR1 SEHNR and CDR2 FQNEAQ (reference sequence). The CDR3 nucleotides are TGTGCCAGCAGCTCGACAGGGTGGAACAATGAGCAGTTCTTC. Translating gives CASSSTGWNNEQFF.

This CDR3 reads CASSPEILSTEAFF. The CDR3, as DNA: TGTGCCAGCAGCCCCGAGATTCTTTCTACTGAAGCTTTCTTT. V gene TRBV6-4 combines with J gene TRBJ1-1; D is uncertain. The CDR3 spans 14 residues. CDR1 MRHNA and CDR2 SNTAGT come from the germline V gene. Trimming pared 6 bases from V and 5 bases from J, leaving 16 bases between.

V gene TRBV28 combines with J gene TRBJ2-7; D remains unclear. This CDR3 is 14 amino acids long. V dropped 6 bases and J dropped 4 bases, with 16 bases sitting between them. CDR1 is MDHEN and CDR2 is SYDVKM in the germline V gene. CDR3 in DNA: TGTGCCAGCAGACTCGACACTGGAAGGTACGAGCAGTACTTC. This codes for CASRLDTGRYEQYF.

The chain is built from TRBV19 and TRBJ1-5; weak D call: TRBD1 (5 bases). This CDR3 is 15 amino acids long. Germline V gene lookup returns CDR1 LNHDA and CDR2 SQIVND (reference sequence). Trimming left V 3 bases short and J 5 bases short, with 14 bases between. As DNA, the CDR3 is TGTGCCAGTAGTATTAATGGTCTAGGGGATCAGCCCCAGCATTTT. Protein product: CASSINGLGDQPQHF.